The 5 T cell receptor beta chains below all came from one sample that was sequenced in a study of T-cell reconstitution after alpha-beta-depleted transplantation in children. Researchers prepared the TCRbeta library using unique molecular identifiers, the study reports. TCRdb re-derived calls from the PCR reads in MiXCR, one entry per CDR3 protein. The profile shows over 200,000 distinct CDR3 sequences, approximately 10% of them singletons. The material sequenced was PBMCs, taken before TCRalphabeta/CD19-depleted stem cell transplant. Every receptor here comes from a child less than two years old with acute myeloid leukemia, due to receive a stem cell transplant.

This clonotype was picked up many times. The gene calls are TRBV9 and TRBJ2-1, with D possibly being TRBD2 (5 bases). This CDR3 has 14 residues. Germline CDR1 SGDLS, CDR2 YYNGEE. Trimming removed 0 bases from V and 1 base from J, with 5 bases in between. For the CDR3, the DNA is TGTGCCAGCAGCGTAGCGGGATCCTACAATGAGCAGTTCTTC. It codes for CASSVAGSYNEQFF.

As concerns this clonotype: This may stem from a read error, because a much larger clone lies one nucleotide away. This chain joins TRBV12-3 or TRBV12-4 and TRBJ2-3; 7 bases are a match to TRBD2. The CDR3 spans 15 residues. The CDR3 loop reads CAGSLNPTSADTQYF. In DNA, the CDR3 is TGTGCCGGCAGTTTAAACCCCACTAGCGCAGATACGCAGTATTTT.

This clonotype was counted ten times or more. The chain couples TRBV19 to TRBJ2-1; D remains ambiguous. CDR1 is LNHDA, CDR2 SQIVND, per germline (reference sequence). The CDR3 spans 13 residues. Between the trimmed V and J ends, which lost 4 bases and 8 bases, there was a span of 12 bases. As DNA, the CDR3 is TGTGCCAGTAGTAAAACCCCCTCCGATGAGCAGTTCTTC. This translates into CASSKTPSDEQFF.

Remarks on this clonotype: Mismatch with germline at one junction end may stem from a read error. The chain uses TRBV24-1 and TRBJ1-5, with a tentative D call TRBD1 (5 bases). Germline values: CDR1 KGHDR, CDR2 SFDVKD. This CDR3 has 21 amino acids. CDR3 nucleotide sequence: TGTGCCACCAGTTATTTGCAAGTAGCAGGGTATGTTCTTAGTAGCAATCAGCCCCAGCATTTT. Its protein product is CATSYLQVAGYVLSSNQPQHF.

The sample holds many counts of this clonotype. This chain uses TRBV5-1 with TRBJ2-1; 10 bases fit TRBD2. J lost 4 bases, V lost 0 bases, and 1 base had no gene match. The CDR3 consists of 15 residues. CDR1 is SGHRS, CDR2 YFSETQ, per germline. The CDR3 here is CASSLVSGGYNEQFF. The CDR3 DNA reads TGCGCCAGCAGCTTGGTTAGCGGGGGGTACAATGAGCAGTTCTTC. The full variable domain, completed using reference TRBV5-1 and TRBJ2-1, is KAGVTQTPRYLIKTRGQQVTLSCSPISGHRSVSWYQQTPGQGLQFLFEYFSETQRNKGNFPGRFSGRQFSNSRSEMNVSTLELGDSALYLCASSLVSGGYNEQFFGPGTRLTVL.